These 12 T cell receptor beta chains originate from one sample sequenced in a study of T cell changes during pregnancy in multiple sclerosis. Some clones are missing from TCRdb's copy, which holds only in-frame ones; the method was immunoSEQ multiplex PCR. The sample has 20,000 to 30,000 clones, more than 90% seen once. Sequencing used CD8+ T cells from peripheral blood mononuclear cells, obtained in the third trimester of pregnancy. The receptors stem from a female donor in good health, enrolled as a control in a pregnancy study.

This chain joins TRBV7-9 and TRBJ2-7, with 8 bases that match TRBD1. The germline V gene has CDR1 SEHNR and CDR2 FQNEAQ (reference sequence). V was clipped by 5 bases and J by 3 bases; unmatched bases: 9. The CDR3 sequence is 15 residues long. CDR3 coding DNA: TGTGCCAGCAGCGGAGGCTGGGACAGGCACTACGAGCAGTACTTC. As protein: CASSGGWDRHYEQYF.

The chain couples TRBV7-9 to TRBJ2-1, with no clear D. Trimming removed 2 bases at V and 1 base at J, with 9 bases between. The CDR3 consists of 15 residues. The germline CDR1 and CDR2 sequences are SEHNR and FQNEAQ (reference sequence). CDR3 coding DNA: TGTGCCAGCAGCTTACCAGGCGCTTCCTACAATGAGCAGTTCTTC. Amino acids: CASSLPGASYNEQFF.

The chain has TRBV28 and TRBJ2-3; the D is unclear. Trimming removed 4 bases from V and 5 bases from J, with 13 bases in between. Germline CDR1 reads MDHEN; CDR2 reads SYDVKM. This CDR3 is built from 14 residues. The CDR3 reads CASSSGQSVDTQYF. The CDR3 bases are TGTGCCAGCAGTTCCGGTCAATCGGTAGATACGCAGTATTTT. Full variable domain (missing parts from reference TRBV28 and TRBJ2-3): DVKVTQSSRYLVKRTGEKVFLECVQDMDHENMFWYRQDPGLGLRLIYFSYDVKMKEKGDIPEGYSVSREKKERFSLILESASTNQTSMYLCASSSGQSVDTQYFGPGTRLTVL.

CDR3 residues: CASVAGETYEQYF. For the CDR3, the DNA is TGTGCCAGCGTGGCAGGGGAGACCTACGAGCAGTACTTC. The chain joins TRBV7-9 to TRBJ2-7; a weak D match, TRBD1 (6 bases). Germline loops: CDR1 SEHNR, CDR2 FQNEAQ (reference sequence). V was pared by 8 bases and J by 2 bases, with 13 bases between. The CDR3 consists of 13 residues. Together with reference TRBV7-9 and TRBJ2-7, the CDR3 gives the full variable domain: DTGVSQNPRHKITKRGQNVTFRCDPISEHNRLYWYRQTLGQGPEFLTYFQNEAQLEKSRLLSDRFSAERPKGSFSTLEIQRTEQGDSAMYLCASVAGETYEQYFGPGTRLTVT.

The rearrangement uses TRBV5-1 and TRBJ1-1, with a weak D call TRBD1 (5 bases). Germline values: CDR1 SGHRS, CDR2 YFSETQ. This CDR3 comprises 15 residues. V lost 3 bases, J lost 0 bases, and 12 bases lay in between. CDR3 residues: CASSSRGGVNTEAFF. The CDR3 bases are TGCGCCAGCAGCTCCCGGGGGGGGGTGAACACTGAAGCTTTCTTT.

This clone was seen a single time. V and J are TRBV19 and TRBJ2-1, with TRBD2 matching over 7 bases. Germline CDR1 is LNHDA and CDR2 is SQIVND (reference sequence). V lost 5 bases and J lost 5; bases outside the gene matches: 18. This CDR3 has 18 residues. Here the CDR3 reads CASSLEAPGLAVNNEQFF. In DNA form, the CDR3 reads TGTGCCAGTAGTCTCGAAGCCCCGGGGCTAGCGGTAAACAATGAGCAGTTCTTC.

This clone was found once. The chain is built from TRBV7-8 and TRBJ2-1; 12 nucleotides match TRBD2. This CDR3 contains 16 residues. Germline V gene sequence: CDR1 SGHVS, CDR2 FQNEAQ. Trimming took 0 bases from V and 4 from J; bases not matched to a gene: 1. The CDR3 spells CASSLALAGGYNEQFF. The CDR3, as DNA: TGTGCCAGCAGCTTAGCCCTAGCGGGGGGGTACAATGAGCAGTTCTTC.

This clone was observed once. The rearrangement joins TRBV4-1 to TRBJ2-7; D ambiguous. Germline CDR1 reads MGHRA; CDR2 reads YSYEKL. This CDR3 has 15 residues. Trimming took 0 bases from V and 5 from J, leaving 14 bases between them. The CDR3: CASSQEGQRFDEQYF. CDR3 bases: TGCGCCAGCAGCCAAGAGGGTCAGCGATTTGACGAGCAGTACTTC.

This rearrangement joins TRBV29-1 to TRBJ2-7; the match to TRBD1 covers 11 bases. The CDR3 contains 13 residues. Trimming cost V 7 bases and J 6 bases; bases outside gene matches: 8. Germline-derived CDR1 and CDR2 are SQVTM and ANQGSEA. CDR3 residues: CSGIPGQGGEQYF. The CDR3 DNA is TGCAGCGGGATACCGGGACAGGGGGGCGAGCAGTACTTC.

DNA of the CDR3: TGTGCCAGCAGCCCCCGACAGGGGGGCACTGAAGCTTTCTTT. Amino acid sequence: CASSPRQGGTEAFF. The rearrangement links TRBV9 to TRBJ1-1; 9 nucleotides agree with TRBD1. The germline V gene has CDR1 SGDLS and CDR2 YYNGEE. After removal of 4 bases from V and 4 bases from J, the junction contained 5 bases not matched to a gene. The CDR3 is 14 residues long.

CDR3 region: CATLKQGIFNQPQHF. Written as DNA, the CDR3 is TGTGCCACCCTTAAACAGGGGATCTTCAATCAGCCCCAGCATTTT. The chain recombines TRBV7-6 with TRBJ1-5; 7 bases match TRBD1. With V trimmed by 10 bases and J by 3 bases, 12 bases remained unmatched. CDR3 length: 15 amino acids. Germline-derived CDR1 and CDR2 are SGHVS and FNYEAQ.

DNA of the CDR3: TGTGCCAGCAGCGCGGGACTAGACGTCGGGCAGTTCTTC. Encoded protein: CASSAGLDVGQFF. The gene calls are TRBV7-9 and TRBJ2-1, with 8 nucleotides matching TRBD2. Trimming took 5 bases from V and 12 from J; bases not matched to a gene: 9. The CDR3 has 13 amino acids. Germline CDR1 and CDR2: SEHNR and FQNEAQ (reference sequence).